These T cell receptor beta chains were read from a single sample in a study of T cells after posttransplantation cyclophosphamide. TCRdb's table, derived via immunoSEQ multiplex PCR, lists solely in-frame clones and lacks some. The table shows 25,000 or so clones, with about 82% occurring only once. What was sequenced was PBMCs. These receptors were collected from a woman aged 55-69 years with a blood cancer, CMV-positive, and with a related stem cell donor. The CDR3 runs from the conserved cysteine through the conserved F or W. The D gene is left open where the match is weak. Size is stated for part of the rows, as once, few or many counts, or as a class when the clone is expanded.

J gene: TRBJ2-1
V gene: TRBV11-3
clone size: -
CDR3 length: 15
D gene: TRBD2
CDR3 protein: CASSLFSGAYNEQFF
CDR3 DNA: TGTGCCAGCAGCTTATTCAGCGGGGCATACAATGAGCAGTTCTTC

J gene: TRBJ2-3
V gene: TRBV11-2
clone size: -
CDR3 length: 14
D gene: -
CDR3 protein: CASSFELKVDTQYF
CDR3 DNA: TGTGCCAGCAGCTTCGAGCTAAAAGTAGATACGCAGTATTTT

J gene: TRBJ2-1
V gene: TRBV13
clone size: -
CDR3 length: 24
D gene: TRBD2
CDR3 protein: CASSPTGQTRWGLAGYPSYNEQFF
CDR3 DNA: TGTGCCAGCAGCCCTACCGGACAGACACGGTGGGGACTAGCGGGATACCCCTCCTACAATGAGCAGTTCTTC

J gene: TRBJ2-3
V gene: TRBV18
clone size: -
CDR3 length: 15
D gene: TRBD2
CDR3 protein: CASSPRTSGRNTQYF
CDR3 DNA: TGTGCCAGCTCACCGAGGACTAGCGGGAGAAATACGCAGTATTTT

J gene: TRBJ1-2
V gene: TRBV15
clone size: -
CDR3 length: 13
D gene: TRBD1
CDR3 protein: CATSSGQGEGYTF
CDR3 DNA: TGTGCCACCAGCTCGGGGCAGGGGGAGGGCTACACCTTC

J gene: TRBJ2-3
V gene: TRBV9
clone size: -
CDR3 length: 18
D gene: TRBD2
CDR3 protein: CASSVWTSGRLGTDTQYF
CDR3 DNA: TGTGCCAGCAGCGTTTGGACTAGCGGGAGATTGGGCACAGATACGCAGTATTTT

J gene: TRBJ2-1
V gene: TRBV2
clone size: -
CDR3 length: 19
D gene: TRBD2
CDR3 protein: CASSTSLAGVTYSYNEQFF
CDR3 DNA: TGTGCCAGCAGTACCTCACTAGCGGGAGTCACCTACTCCTACAATGAGCAGTTCTTC

J gene: TRBJ2-1
V gene: TRBV10-2
clone size: -
CDR3 length: 13
D gene: -
CDR3 protein: CASTKDTYNEQFF
CDR3 DNA: TGCGCCAGCACCAAGGACACCTACAATGAGCAGTTCTTC

J gene: TRBJ1-5
V gene: TRBV18
clone size: -
CDR3 length: 16
D gene: TRBD1
CDR3 protein: CASSPGTGDGNQPQHF
CDR3 DNA: TGTGCCAGCTCCCCAGGGACAGGGGACGGCAATCAGCCCCAGCATTTT

J gene: TRBJ2-6
V gene: TRBV11-1
clone size: -
CDR3 length: 16
D gene: TRBD1
CDR3 protein: CASSRTGQAGANVLTF
CDR3 DNA: TGTGCCAGCAGCAGGACAGGTCAGGCTGGGGCCAACGTCCTGACTTTC

J gene: TRBJ2-3
V gene: TRBV4-2
clone size: -
CDR3 length: 15
D gene: -
CDR3 protein: CASSQESGSTDTQYF
CDR3 DNA: TGTGCCAGCAGCCAAGAAAGCGGGAGCACAGATACGCAGTATTTT

J gene: TRBJ1-5
V gene: TRBV6-1
clone size: -
CDR3 length: 15
D gene: TRBD1
CDR3 protein: CASSSRTGENQPQHF
CDR3 DNA: TGTGCCAGCAGTTCCAGGACAGGGGAGAATCAGCCCCAGCATTTT

J gene: TRBJ1-4
V gene: TRBV10-3
clone size: few
CDR3 length: 14
D gene: -
CDR3 protein: CAIRAGSGDEKLFF
CDR3 DNA: TGTGCCATCCGGGCCGGGTCAGGGGATGAAAAACTGTTTTTT

J gene: TRBJ2-7
V gene: TRBV2
clone size: -
CDR3 length: 13
D gene: TRBD2
CDR3 protein: CASSEELAGPQHF
CDR3 DNA: TGTGCCAGCAGTGAGGAACTAGCGGGACCTCAACACTTC

J gene: TRBJ1-2
V gene: TRBV29-1
clone size: -
CDR3 length: 11
D gene: -
CDR3 protein: CSVEDNGGYTF
CDR3 DNA: TGCAGCGTTGAAGATAACGGGGGCTACACCTTC

J gene: TRBJ1-2
V gene: TRBV25-1
clone size: -
CDR3 length: 15
D gene: -
CDR3 protein: CASSESSRAEGGYTF
CDR3 DNA: TGTGCCAGCAGTGAATCAAGCCGAGCGGAGGGTGGCTACACCTTC

J gene: TRBJ2-1
V gene: TRBV25-1
clone size: -
CDR3 length: 15
D gene: TRBD1
CDR3 protein: CASSDTGGAGNEQFF
CDR3 DNA: TGTGCCAGCAGCGATACAGGGGGCGCAGGCAATGAGCAGTTCTTC

J gene: TRBJ1-1
V gene: TRBV9
clone size: -
CDR3 length: 14
D gene: TRBD1
CDR3 protein: CASSVTGVNTEAFF
CDR3 DNA: TGTGCCAGCAGCGTGACAGGGGTGAACACTGAAGCTTTCTTT

J gene: TRBJ2-7
V gene: TRBV7-8
clone size: -
CDR3 length: 12
D gene: -
CDR3 protein: CASSLVRYEQYF
CDR3 DNA: TGTGCCAGCAGCTTAGTGCGGTACGAGCAGTACTTC

J gene: TRBJ2-1
V gene: TRBV19
clone size: -
CDR3 length: 16
D gene: TRBD2
CDR3 protein: CASRPSSGSVSNEQFF
CDR3 DNA: TGTGCCAGTAGGCCCTCTAGCGGGAGCGTGTCTAATGAGCAGTTCTTC

J gene: TRBJ2-7
V gene: TRBV11-2
clone size: -
CDR3 length: 11
D gene: -
CDR3 protein: CASSHSYEQYF
CDR3 DNA: TGTGCCAGCAGCCACTCCTACGAGCAGTACTTC

J gene: TRBJ2-6
V gene: TRBV10-1
clone size: -
CDR3 length: 21
D gene: TRBD2
CDR3 protein: CASRETRTSGRNSPGANVLTF
CDR3 DNA: TGCGCCAGCAGAGAAACTAGGACTAGCGGGAGGAATAGCCCTGGGGCCAACGTCCTGACTTTC

J gene: TRBJ2-1
V gene: TRBV30
clone size: -
CDR3 length: 17
D gene: TRBD1
CDR3 protein: CAWSRGGEIGIYNEQFF
CDR3 DNA: TGTGCCTGGAGTAGAGGGGGCGAGATTGGGATATACAATGAGCAGTTCTTC

J gene: TRBJ1-2
V gene: TRBV6-5
clone size: -
CDR3 length: 15
D gene: TRBD1
CDR3 protein: CASSLDRGYDYGYTF
CDR3 DNA: TGTGCCAGCAGCTTGGACAGGGGGTACGACTATGGCTACACCTTC